Listed here are 2 T cell receptor beta chains from one sample, sequenced in a study of lung T cells in sarcoidosis with Löfgren's syndrome. TCRdb re-analysed the reads in MiXCR, keeping a single row per CDR3 protein. The sample contains 55,000 to 80,000 distinct CDR3 sequences, approximately 21% of which appear only once. Sequencing was performed on CD4+ T cells from PBMCs. Every receptor here comes from a human donor with sarcoidosis (Löfgren's syndrome or another form), or a control subject (not recorded which).

This chain uses TRBV24-1 with TRBJ2-5; TRBD2 is a possible D gene (5 bases). Trimming removed 3 bases from V and 2 bases from J, with 6 bases in between. Germline V gene lookup returns CDR1 KGHDR and CDR2 SFDVKD. The CDR3 contains 13 residues. The CDR3: CATSDGGQETQYF. In DNA form, the CDR3 reads TGTGCCACCAGTGATGGAGGTCAAGAGACCCAGTACTTC.

This clonotype has a count of ten or more. The chain uses TRBV6-1 and TRBJ2-1; tentatively, D is TRBD1 or TRBD2 (5 bases each). Looked up from germline, CDR1 is MNHNS and CDR2 is SASEGT. V lost 5 bases, J lost 0 bases, and 14 bases lay in between. This CDR3 is built from 16 residues. Here the CDR3 reads CASSPGTRSSYNEQFF. The DNA of the CDR3 is TGTGCCAGCAGTCCCGGGACCCGGAGCTCCTACAATGAGCAGTTCTTC.